This TCR beta chain was identified during a study of T-cell memory formation after mild COVID-19. Study-wide findings and caveats: Detection of some responders pre-infection suggested pre-existing cross-reactive memory T cells participated.

CDR1 MGHRA and CDR2 YSYEKL come from the germline V gene. The V end lost 0 bases, the J end lost 4 bases, and 14 bases lay between the germline ends. This CDR3 comprises 16 residues. This clonotype was detected only a few times. The antigen remains undetermined. Constant-segment primers and 5'RACE yielded cDNA libraries for TCR alpha and TCR beta, each carrying sample barcodes and UMIs. One entry per CDR3 protein, called by TCRdb with MiXCR from the 5' RACE reads. The sample records a few hundred thousand distinct CDR3 sequences, roughly a quarter being singletons. Sequenced material: PBMCs or a T cell subset sorted from them (not recorded which). This sequence was found in an adult woman who had mild COVID-19 (a few samples of this study predate the infection). Cell type and time point are not known. This chain links TRBV4-1 with TRBJ2-3; D possibly corresponds to TRBD2 (7 bases). The CDR3 here is CASSQEWGGRADTQYF. The CDR3 DNA is TGCGCCAGCAGCCAAGAGTGGGGGGGCCGCGCAGATACGCAGTATTTT.